These T cell receptor beta chains were read from a single sample in a study of OX40 agonist ivuxolimab in advanced cancers. Sequencing used immunoSEQ multiplex PCR; TCRdb keeps in-frame clones, though not all of them. The sample lists around 62,000 clones, more than 70% occurring once. The material was CD4+ or CD8+ T cells sorted from blood, obtained in a trial of the OX40 agonist ivuxolimab. Source of these receptors: an adult with an advanced solid tumor such as melanoma, head and neck, liver or kidney cancer. CDR3s include the opening cysteine and the closing phenylalanine or tryptophan. Fields, in order: clone size, J gene, V gene, D gene, CDR3 DNA, CDR3 protein. D genes are given only for firm matches. For some rows the clone size is stated as once, few or many, or as a class when expanded; others skip it.

clone_size: -
j_call: TRBJ2-6
v_call: TRBV4-3
d_call: -
cdr3_nt: TGCGCCAGCAGCCAAGATAATCGGGGGGCGCTTGGGGCCAACGTCCTGACTTTC
cdr3_aa: CASSQDNRGALGANVLTF

clone_size: -
j_call: TRBJ1-2
v_call: TRBV6-5
d_call: -
cdr3_nt: TGTGCCAGCAGTTTCCATCGGGAGGACTCTCTAGGCTACACCTTC
cdr3_aa: CASSFHREDSLGYTF

clone_size: -
j_call: TRBJ2-3
v_call: TRBV5-1
d_call: -
cdr3_nt: TGCGCCAGCAGCTTGGCCGGAGGATCTTCGGATACGCAGTATTTT
cdr3_aa: CASSLAGGSSDTQYF

clone_size: once
j_call: TRBJ2-1
v_call: TRBV7-2
d_call: -
cdr3_nt: TGTGCCAGCAGCTCTTTCGGCAGGGGGGGAGCCTACAATGAGCAGTTCTTC
cdr3_aa: CASSSFGRGGAYNEQFF

clone_size: -
j_call: TRBJ1-2
v_call: TRBV19
d_call: -
cdr3_nt: TGTGCCAGTAGTATATACAGGGACCTTAACTATGGCTACACCTTC
cdr3_aa: CASSIYRDLNYGYTF

clone_size: -
j_call: TRBJ1-3
v_call: TRBV4-1
d_call: -
cdr3_nt: TGCGCCAGCAGCCAAGATTTGGACAGCTCTGGAAACACCATATATTTT
cdr3_aa: CASSQDLDSSGNTIYF

clone_size: -
j_call: TRBJ2-1
v_call: TRBV12-5
d_call: -
cdr3_nt: TGTGCTAGTGGTTTGGTATTCTCCAATGAGCAGTTCTTC
cdr3_aa: CASGLVFSNEQFF

clone_size: few
j_call: TRBJ1-2
v_call: TRBV7-2
d_call: -
cdr3_nt: TGTGCCAGCAGCTTTTCCGCCGCCGGAAAGTCTGGCTACACCTTC
cdr3_aa: CASSFSAAGKSGYTF

clone_size: -
j_call: TRBJ2-6
v_call: TRBV5-1
d_call: -
cdr3_nt: TGCGCCAGCAGCTTGTCGCTAGCCCTTACCTCTGGGGCCAACGTCCTGACTTTC
cdr3_aa: CASSLSLALTSGANVLTF

clone_size: -
j_call: TRBJ1-3
v_call: TRBV10-3
d_call: -
cdr3_nt: TGTGCCATCAGTGATAGGGGACGCAGTTCTGGAAACACCATATATTTT
cdr3_aa: CAISDRGRSSGNTIYF

clone_size: -
j_call: TRBJ2-7
v_call: TRBV5-5
d_call: TRBD2
cdr3_nt: TGTGCCAGCAGCTTGTCCTACCGTCGACCGGGACTAGGGTTCTACGAGCAGTACTTC
cdr3_aa: CASSLSYRRPGLGFYEQYF

clone_size: -
j_call: TRBJ2-5
v_call: TRBV6-5
d_call: TRBD2
cdr3_nt: TGTGCCAGCCGCCGCCGGGGACTAGCGGGCGAGACCCAGTACTTC
cdr3_aa: CASRRRGLAGETQYF

clone_size: -
j_call: TRBJ2-3
v_call: TRBV27
d_call: TRBD1
cdr3_nt: TGTGCCAGCAGTTTATTGCCCCCGACAGGGGGCCGCTCTCGCACAGATACGCAGTATTTT
cdr3_aa: CASSLLPPTGGRSRTDTQYF

clone_size: -
j_call: TRBJ2-5
v_call: TRBV10-3
d_call: TRBD1
cdr3_nt: TGTGCCATCAGTCGAGGGAAAGGACAGGGGGTAGAGACCCAGTACTTC
cdr3_aa: CAISRGKGQGVETQYF

clone_size: -
j_call: TRBJ1-1
v_call: TRBV4-3
d_call: -
cdr3_nt: TGCGCCAGCAGCCAAGGGCAGAACACTGAAGCTTTCTTT
cdr3_aa: CASSQGQNTEAFF

clone_size: -
j_call: TRBJ2-6
v_call: TRBV5-1
d_call: -
cdr3_nt: TGCGCCAGCAGCTTCGGGGCAGGGGTTAGAGGGGCCAACGTCCTGACTTTC
cdr3_aa: CASSFGAGVRGANVLTF

clone_size: -
j_call: TRBJ1-2
v_call: TRBV7-9
d_call: TRBD1
cdr3_nt: TGTGCCAGCAGCTTTATGGGCAGGGGGAAATTTGGCTACACCTTC
cdr3_aa: CASSFMGRGKFGYTF

clone_size: -
j_call: TRBJ2-1
v_call: TRBV11-3
d_call: TRBD1
cdr3_nt: TGTGCCAGCAGCCCCAGGGGGAACAATGAGCAGTTCTTC
cdr3_aa: CASSPRGNNEQFF

clone_size: -
j_call: TRBJ1-2
v_call: TRBV27
d_call: -
cdr3_nt: TGTGCCAGCAGTTTAGCGGGTGAGACGAAAGGCTACACCTTC
cdr3_aa: CASSLAGETKGYTF

clone_size: -
j_call: TRBJ1-4
v_call: TRBV7-9
d_call: -
cdr3_nt: TGTGCCAGCAGCTCAGCCAATGAAAAACTGTTTTTT
cdr3_aa: CASSSANEKLFF

clone_size: -
j_call: TRBJ2-1
v_call: TRBV7-2
d_call: TRBD2
cdr3_nt: TGTGCCAGCAGCTTTTACCCCGCTTCCAGCGGGACCTACAATGAGCAGTTCTTC
cdr3_aa: CASSFYPASSGTYNEQFF

clone_size: -
j_call: TRBJ2-7
v_call: TRBV5-5
d_call: TRBD1
cdr3_nt: TGTGCCAGCAGCGTAGGTCCGGGACAGGGGACCTACGAGCAGTACTTC
cdr3_aa: CASSVGPGQGTYEQYF

clone_size: -
j_call: TRBJ1-6
v_call: TRBV18
d_call: -
cdr3_nt: TGTGCCAGCTCACCCGGGGGGCTACAGGGCCTTAATTCACCCCTCCACTTT
cdr3_aa: CASSPGGLQGLNSPLHF

clone_size: -
j_call: TRBJ2-7
v_call: TRBV5-6
d_call: -
cdr3_nt: TGTGCCAGCAGCTTGCCGGGGGCAAACTACGAGCAGTACTTC
cdr3_aa: CASSLPGANYEQYF

clone_size: -
j_call: TRBJ2-1
v_call: TRBV7-2
d_call: TRBD2
cdr3_nt: TGTGCCAGCAGCTTTCTAGCGGGGGGATCAGGTGAGCAGTTCTTC
cdr3_aa: CASSFLAGGSGEQFF

clone_size: -
j_call: TRBJ1-2
v_call: TRBV7-2
d_call: -
cdr3_nt: TGTGCCAGCAGCTTAAACGTCGGCTATGGCTACACCTTC
cdr3_aa: CASSLNVGYGYTF

clone_size: -
j_call: TRBJ2-7
v_call: TRBV6-5
d_call: TRBD2
cdr3_nt: TGTGCCAGCAGTTACGGGGTCGCGGGGGGATACGAGCAGTACTTC
cdr3_aa: CASSYGVAGGYEQYF

clone_size: -
j_call: TRBJ1-3
v_call: TRBV25-1
d_call: -
cdr3_nt: TGTGCCAGCACGTCGAGAACTGGAAACACCATATATTTT
cdr3_aa: CASTSRTGNTIYF

clone_size: -
j_call: TRBJ1-1
v_call: TRBV5-1
d_call: -
cdr3_nt: TGCGCCAGCCGACTCGGGGAGAACACTGAAGCTTTCTTT
cdr3_aa: CASRLGENTEAFF

clone_size: -
j_call: TRBJ1-4
v_call: TRBV5-1
d_call: -
cdr3_nt: TGCGCCAGCAGCTTGGCCGGGTCAACTAATGAAAAACTGTTTTTT
cdr3_aa: CASSLAGSTNEKLFF